A single sample gave rise to the 25 T cell receptor beta chains below, sequenced in a study of OX40 agonist ivuxolimab in advanced cancers. The protocol was immunoSEQ multiplex PCR, while the TCRdb copy is restricted to in-frame clones and leaves out a portion. Of 55,000 to 85,000 clones detected, 86% appear once; the ten largest clones hold approximately 3%. Here the sequenced sample was CD4+ or CD8+ T cells sorted from blood, taken in a trial of the OX40 agonist ivuxolimab. Receptors were obtained from an adult with an advanced solid tumor such as melanoma, head and neck, liver or kidney cancer.

The sample holds one count of this clone. CDR3 nucleotides: TGTGCCAGCACTGCCAGGGGCAGAGCTAACTATGGCTACACCTTC. This encodes CASTARGRANYGYTF. V usage is TRBV28 and J usage is TRBJ1-2, with a weak D call TRBD1 (6 bases). V was pared by 7 bases and J by 0 bases, with 15 bases between. From germline, CDR1 is MDHEN and CDR2 SYDVKM. The CDR3 is made up of 15 amino acids.

This clone appeared a single time. The chain couples TRBV5-4 to TRBJ2-3; D is ambiguous. Germline V gene sequence: CDR1 SGHNT, CDR2 YYREEE (reference sequence). The CDR3 runs to 13 residues. V lost 4 bases and J 1 base, leaving 7 bases between the germline ends. The DNA of the CDR3 is TGTGCCAGCAGCGTGAGTGGCACAGATACGCAGTATTTT. Protein sequence: CASSVSGTDTQYF.

V and J are TRBV2 and TRBJ2-3; no reliable D call. CDR3 size: 16 residues. The germline V gene has CDR1 SNHLY and CDR2 FYNNEI. Trimming cost V 2 bases and J 1 base, with 13 bases left between them. This CDR3 is CASSEYWAVGTDTQYF. The CDR3 DNA reads TGTGCCAGCAGTGAATATTGGGCGGTGGGCACAGATACGCAGTATTTT. The whole variable domain, filled in from reference TRBV2 and TRBJ2-3, reads EPEVTQTPSHQVTQMGQEVILRCVPISNHLYFYWYRQILGQKVEFLVSFYNNEISEKSEIFDDQFSVERPDGSNFTLKIRSTKLEDSAMYFCASSEYWAVGTDTQYFGPGTRLTVL.

The chain links TRBV10-1 to TRBJ2-1, with 10 bases lining up with TRBD2. This CDR3 region has 16 residues. Looked up from germline, CDR1 is WNHNN and CDR2 is SYGVQD (reference sequence). After removal of 2 bases from V and 2 bases from J, the junction contained 3 bases not matched to a gene. This chain's CDR3 is CASSEGSGGTYNEQFF. Here the CDR3 DNA reads TGCGCCAGCAGTGAGGGTAGCGGGGGGACCTACAATGAGCAGTTCTTC.

This sequence joins TRBV6-6 and TRBJ1-2, with TRBD1 matching over 10 bases. Germline lookup yields CDR1 MNHNY and CDR2 SVGAGI (reference sequence). Losses at the gene ends were 6 bases for V and 1 base for J; bases not matched to a gene: 5. The CDR3 extends over 15 amino acids. This chain's CDR3 is CASRLGQGGNYGYTF. The CDR3 nucleotides read TGTGCCAGCAGATTAGGACAGGGGGGTAACTATGGCTACACCTTC.

The genes are TRBV27 and TRBJ1-3; D is unclear. The V end was cut by 5 bases, the J end by 0 bases, with 8 bases between. CDR1 is MNHEY and CDR2 is SMNVEV in the germline V gene (reference sequence). This CDR3 has 14 amino acids. The CDR3 DNA follows: TGTGCCAGCAGTCCGGTGAACTCTGGAAACACCATATATTTT. Encoded protein: CASSPVNSGNTIYF.

The J gene is TRBJ1-5, the V gene TRBV21-1; the DNA was not compared with TRBD1, the D call given in the table. TRBV21-1 is a pseudogene segment. The CDR3 loop spans 14 amino acids. CDR3 loop: CASSKLTDNQPQHF. The CDR3 DNA follows: TGTGCCAGCAGCAAATTAACAGATAATCAGCCCCAGCATTTT.

The chain joins TRBV6-1 to TRBJ2-7; 7 nucleotides line up with TRBD1. This CDR3 is 13 amino acids long. Trimming at V came to 7 bases and at J to 5 bases, leaving 8 bases not matched to a gene. Germline CDR1 reads MNHNS; CDR2 reads SASEGT. This chain's CDR3 is CASTGTAYDEQYF. For the CDR3, the DNA is TGTGCCAGCACGGGGACAGCGTACGACGAGCAGTACTTC.

CDR3: CAISSSSAIFDGETQYF. The CDR3 nucleotides are TGTGCCATCAGTTCCTCTTCCGCGATATTTGACGGGGAGACCCAGTACTTC. The V gene is TRBV10-3, the J gene TRBJ2-5, with D unresolved. This CDR3 spans 17 amino acids. V lost 5 bases and J lost 5, with 24 bases in between. Germline-derived CDR1 and CDR2 are ENHRY and SYGVKD.

The chain uses TRBV19 and TRBJ2-5, with D hard to call. The CDR3 totals 13 residues. Trimming cost V 5 bases and J 2 bases, with 9 bases left between them. Germline loops: CDR1 LNHDA, CDR2 SQIVND (reference sequence). CDR3 protein: CASSPTRQETQYF. The CDR3 DNA is TGTGCCAGTAGTCCGACGCGGCAAGAGACCCAGTACTTC.

The rearrangement uses TRBV11-2 and TRBJ2-2, with 8 bases lining up with TRBD2. Per germline, CDR1 SGHAT and CDR2 FQNNGV. This CDR3 region has 15 residues. V trimming: 0 bases; J trimming: 9 bases; junction bases outside the gene matches: 6. The CDR3 sequence: CASSLEPGTSRELFF. The CDR3 DNA reads as TGTGCCAGCAGCTTAGAGCCCGGGACTAGTCGGGAGCTGTTTTTT.

The count of this clone is one. The chain recombines TRBV7-2 with TRBJ2-7; 13 positions match TRBD2. J gave up 4 bases and V 4 bases, and 7 bases lay outside the gene matches. The CDR3 is 16 amino acids. The germline V gene encodes CDR1 SGHTA and CDR2 FQGNSA. The CDR3 is CASSSSLGLAGYEQYF. CDR3 in DNA: TGTGCCAGCAGCTCCTCTTTGGGACTAGCGGGGTACGAGCAGTACTTC.

The genes are TRBV19 and TRBJ1-2; 10 nucleotides align to TRBD1. J lost 4 bases, V lost 6 bases, and 2 bases had no gene match. The germline CDR1 and CDR2 sequences are LNHDA and SQIVND (reference sequence). This CDR3 spans 13 amino acids. CDR3 residues: CASRWTGGYGYTF. CDR3 DNA sequence: TGTGCCAGTAGATGGACAGGGGGCTATGGCTACACCTTC.

CDR3 sequence reads: CASSDGPSTGELFF. The CDR3 DNA is TGTGCCAGCTCAGACGGACCCTCCACCGGGGAGCTGTTTTTT. The gene calls are TRBV18 and TRBJ2-2; D gene uncertain. Germline CDR1 is KGHSH and CDR2 is LQKENI. Trimming cost V 5 bases and J 4 bases, with 11 bases left between them. The length of the CDR3 is 14 residues.

The chain employs TRBV29-1 and TRBJ1-4; 8 bases match TRBD1. Unmatched junction bases numbered 12, after V lost 4 bases and J lost 5 bases. The CDR3 extends over 16 amino acids. Per the germline V gene, CDR1 is SQVTM and CDR2 is ANQGSEA. Here the CDR3 DNA reads TGCAGCGTTGCCGGGACAGGTGGAGGGATGAATGAAAAACTGTTTTTT. It yields the protein CSVAGTGGGMNEKLFF.

The genes are TRBV6-1 and TRBJ2-3; possible D gene TRBD2, 6 bases. Trimming shortened V by 1 base and J by 0 bases, and 11 bases separated the two germline ends. From germline, CDR1 is MNHNS and CDR2 SASEGT. The CDR3 runs 16 residues. The CDR3 protein is CASSEVGGASTDTQYF. DNA for the CDR3: TGTGCCAGCAGTGAAGTTGGAGGGGCTAGCACAGATACGCAGTATTTT.

The rearrangement links TRBV7-9 to TRBJ2-5; no clear D gene. In germline, CDR1 is SEHNR, CDR2 FQNEAQ (reference sequence). V lost 1 base and J lost 2, with 14 bases in between. The CDR3 sequence is 16 residues long. The DNA for the CDR3 is TGTGCCAGCAGCTTAGGAAGGCGGAACCTACAAGAGACCCAGTACTTC. This translates into CASSLGRRNLQETQYF.

This clone showed up just a few times. The chain carries TRBV6-5 and TRBJ1-5; D gene ambiguous. This CDR3 is 14 amino acids long. Looked up from germline, CDR1 is MNHEY and CDR2 is SVGAGI. The ends were cut back, 4 bases at V and 3 bases at J, with 10 bases in the middle. CDR3 region: CASSSPSSNQPQHF. CDR3 coding DNA: TGTGCCAGCAGTTCCCCCAGTTCCAATCAGCCCCAGCATTTT.

The chain couples TRBV7-9 to TRBJ2-7; D unresolved. Trimming removed 3 bases from V and 3 bases from J, with 9 bases in between. The CDR3 length is 13 residues. Looked up from germline, CDR1 is SEHNR and CDR2 is FQNEAQ (reference sequence). The CDR3 DNA reads TGTGCCAGCAGCTTGAGTTCGCGCTACGAGCAGTACTTC. As protein: CASSLSSRYEQYF. Based on the CDR3 plus reference TRBV7-9 and TRBJ2-7, the full variable domain is DTGVSQNPRHKITKRGQNVTFRCDPISEHNRLYWYRQTLGQGPEFLTYFQNEAQLEKSRLLSDRFSAERPKGSFSTLEIQRTEQGDSAMYLCASSLSSRYEQYFGPGTRLTVT.

The gene calls are TRBV7-2 and TRBJ1-2; D gene unclear. Per germline, CDR1 SGHTA and CDR2 FQGNSA. The CDR3 spans 14 residues. Between the trimmed V and J ends, which lost 4 bases and 5 bases, there was a span of 14 bases. This chain's CDR3 is CASSSRVPPYGYTF. The CDR3 DNA follows: TGTGCCAGCAGCTCCCGGGTACCGCCTTATGGCTACACCTTC.

V and J are TRBV5-1 and TRBJ1-3; 7 nucleotides line up with TRBD1. The trim removed 0 bases at V and 1 base at J, leaving 7 bases unmatched. The CDR3 is made up of 17 amino acids. Germline V gene data show CDR1 as SGHRS and CDR2 as YFSETQ. In DNA, the CDR3 is TGCGCCAGCAGCTTGGAGGGGACAGCGAATTCTGGAAACACCATATATTTT. This translates into CASSLEGTANSGNTIYF.

This chain uses TRBV5-1 with TRBJ2-3, with 7 bases lining up with TRBD2. There are 16 residues in the CDR3. CDR1 SGHRS and CDR2 YFSETQ come from the germline V gene. V trimming: 4 bases; J trimming: 2 bases; junction bases outside the gene matches: 10. This CDR3 reads CASSPTGTTHTDTQYF. The CDR3 DNA reads TGCGCCAGCAGCCCAACCGGGACTACACACACAGATACGCAGTATTTT.

The rearrangement joins TRBV5-4 to TRBJ2-1; 8 bases fit TRBD2. The germline CDR1 and CDR2 sequences are SGHNT and YYREEE (reference sequence). This CDR3 has 12 amino acids. V lost 2 bases and J lost 14; bases outside the gene matches: 6. CDR3 nucleotides: TGTGCCAGCAGCTTAGGACTAGCAGGGGAGTTCTTC. Its protein is CASSLGLAGEFF.

This chain links TRBV28 with TRBJ2-3; 7 bases are a match to TRBD2. J lost 8 bases, V lost 5 bases, and 10 bases had no gene match. Germline loops: CDR1 MDHEN, CDR2 SYDVKM. The CDR3 spans 14 residues. Here the CDR3 DNA reads TGTGCCAGCAGTGACACCCCGGAGCGGGGTACGCAGTATTTT. This encodes CASSDTPERGTQYF.

The chain is built from TRBV28 and TRBJ1-1, with TRBD1 matching 7 bases. The junction had 13 bases not matched to a gene; V was cut back by 6 bases and J by 6 bases. CDR3 length equals 15 residues. The germline CDR1 and CDR2 sequences are MDHEN and SYDVKM. CDR3: CASSPWTGRSAEAFF. The CDR3 DNA reads as TGTGCCAGCAGCCCTTGGACAGGCAGGAGCGCTGAAGCTTTCTTT.